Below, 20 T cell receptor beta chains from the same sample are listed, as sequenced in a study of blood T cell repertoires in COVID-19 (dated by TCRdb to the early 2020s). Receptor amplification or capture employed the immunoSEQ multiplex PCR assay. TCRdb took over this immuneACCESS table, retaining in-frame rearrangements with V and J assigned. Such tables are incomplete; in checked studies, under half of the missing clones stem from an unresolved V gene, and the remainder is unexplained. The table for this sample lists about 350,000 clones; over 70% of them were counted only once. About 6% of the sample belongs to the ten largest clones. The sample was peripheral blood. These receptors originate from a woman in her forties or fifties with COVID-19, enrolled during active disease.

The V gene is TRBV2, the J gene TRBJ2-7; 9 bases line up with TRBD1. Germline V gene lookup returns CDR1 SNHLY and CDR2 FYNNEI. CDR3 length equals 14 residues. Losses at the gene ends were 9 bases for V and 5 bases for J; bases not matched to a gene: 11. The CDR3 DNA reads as TGTGCCAGTATCCGGGACAGGGTTTCCCACGAGCAGTACTTC. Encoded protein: CASIRDRVSHEQYF.

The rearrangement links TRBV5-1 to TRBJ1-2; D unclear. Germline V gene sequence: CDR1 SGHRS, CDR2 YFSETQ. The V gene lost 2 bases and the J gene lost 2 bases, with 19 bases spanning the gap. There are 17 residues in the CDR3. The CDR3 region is CASSLMRTDTQNYGYTF. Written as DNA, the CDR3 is TGCGCCAGCAGCTTAATGCGGACTGACACGCAAAACTATGGCTACACCTTC.

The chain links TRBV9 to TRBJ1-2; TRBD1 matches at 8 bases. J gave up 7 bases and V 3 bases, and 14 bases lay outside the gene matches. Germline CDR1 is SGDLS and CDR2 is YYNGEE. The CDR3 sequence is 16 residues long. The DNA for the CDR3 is TGTGCCAGCAGCGCTCTCCCCTCCCAGGGGGCGCTTGGCTACACCTTC. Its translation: CASSALPSQGALGYTF. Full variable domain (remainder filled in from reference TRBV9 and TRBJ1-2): DSGVTQTPKHLITATGQRVTLRCSPRSGDLSVYWYQQSLDQGLQFLIQYYNGEERAKGNILERFSAQQFPDLHSELNLSSLELGDSALYFCASSALPSQGALGYTFGSGTRLTVV.

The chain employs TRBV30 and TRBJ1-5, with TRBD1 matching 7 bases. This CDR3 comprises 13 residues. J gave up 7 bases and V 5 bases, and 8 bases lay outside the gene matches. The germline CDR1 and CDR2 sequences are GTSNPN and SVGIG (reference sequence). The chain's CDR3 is CAWGSRGDQPQHF. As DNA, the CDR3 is TGTGCCTGGGGGAGCAGGGGGGACCAGCCCCAGCATTTT.

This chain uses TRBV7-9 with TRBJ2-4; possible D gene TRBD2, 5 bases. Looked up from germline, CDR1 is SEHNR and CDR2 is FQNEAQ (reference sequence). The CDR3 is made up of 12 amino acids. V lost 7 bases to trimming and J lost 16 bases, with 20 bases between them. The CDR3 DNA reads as TGTGCCAGCACCCCCAGCGAGGGATATTTCTACTTC. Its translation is CASTPSEGYFYF.

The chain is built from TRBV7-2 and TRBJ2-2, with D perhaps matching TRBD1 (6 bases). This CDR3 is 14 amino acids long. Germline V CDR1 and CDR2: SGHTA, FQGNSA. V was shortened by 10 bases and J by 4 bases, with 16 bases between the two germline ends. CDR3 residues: CATRTVGTTGELFF. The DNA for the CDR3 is TGTGCCACCAGGACAGTCGGCACCACCGGGGAGCTGTTTTTT.

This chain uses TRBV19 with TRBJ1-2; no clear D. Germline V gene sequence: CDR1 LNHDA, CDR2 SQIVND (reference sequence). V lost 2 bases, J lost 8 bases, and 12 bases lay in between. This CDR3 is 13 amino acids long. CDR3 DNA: TGTGCCAGTAGTATAATGGCCAGCGGGGGCTACACCTTC. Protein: CASSIMASGGYTF.

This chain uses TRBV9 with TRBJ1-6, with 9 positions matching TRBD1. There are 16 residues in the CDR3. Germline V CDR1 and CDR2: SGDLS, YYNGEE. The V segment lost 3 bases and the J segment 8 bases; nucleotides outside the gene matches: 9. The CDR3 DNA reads TGTGCCAGCAGCGACATATCCGGGACAGGGCATTCACCCCTCCACTTT. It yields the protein CASSDISGTGHSPLHF.

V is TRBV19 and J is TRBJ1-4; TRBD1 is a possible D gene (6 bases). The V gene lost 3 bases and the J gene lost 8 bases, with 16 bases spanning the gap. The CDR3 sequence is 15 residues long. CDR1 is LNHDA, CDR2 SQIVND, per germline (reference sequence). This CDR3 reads CASSMLRGVREKLFF. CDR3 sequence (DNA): TGTGCCAGTAGTATGCTCAGGGGCGTACGCGAAAAACTGTTTTTT.

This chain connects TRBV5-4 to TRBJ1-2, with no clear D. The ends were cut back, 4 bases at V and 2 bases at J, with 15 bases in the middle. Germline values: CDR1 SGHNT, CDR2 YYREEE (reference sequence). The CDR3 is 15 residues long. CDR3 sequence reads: CASSPREGLNYGYTF. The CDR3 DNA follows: TGTGCCAGCAGCCCTCGGGAGGGTCTCAACTATGGCTACACCTTC.

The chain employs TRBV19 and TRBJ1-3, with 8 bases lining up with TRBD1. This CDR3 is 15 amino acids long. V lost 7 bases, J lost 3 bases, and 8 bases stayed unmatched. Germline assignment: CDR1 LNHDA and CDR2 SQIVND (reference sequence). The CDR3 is CASTFRTGNGNTIYF. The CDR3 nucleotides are TGTGCCAGTACCTTCCGGACAGGGAATGGAAACACCATATATTTT.

CDR3 nucleotide sequence: TGTGCCAGTAGTATCGCGGACATTTCGGGTCAGCCCCAGCATTTT. Amino acids: CASSIADISGQPQHF. This chain joins TRBV19 and TRBJ1-5, with D possibly being TRBD1 (5 bases). Germline loops: CDR1 LNHDA, CDR2 SQIVND (reference sequence). V was clipped by 3 bases and J by 6 bases, with 15 bases between them. The CDR3 totals 15 residues.

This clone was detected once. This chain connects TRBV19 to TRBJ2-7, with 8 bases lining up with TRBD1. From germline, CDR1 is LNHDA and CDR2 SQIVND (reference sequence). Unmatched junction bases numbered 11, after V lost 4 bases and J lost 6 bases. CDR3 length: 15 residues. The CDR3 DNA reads TGTGCCAGTAGTACGCTCGTGTCAGGGGGCCGCGAGCAGTACTTC. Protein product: CASSTLVSGGREQYF.

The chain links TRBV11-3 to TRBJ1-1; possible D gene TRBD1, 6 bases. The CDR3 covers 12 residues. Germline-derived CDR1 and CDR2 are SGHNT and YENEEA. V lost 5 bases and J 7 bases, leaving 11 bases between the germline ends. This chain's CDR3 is CASSQGTYEAFF. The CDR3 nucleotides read TGTGCCAGCAGCCAGGGGACCTATGAAGCTTTCTTT.

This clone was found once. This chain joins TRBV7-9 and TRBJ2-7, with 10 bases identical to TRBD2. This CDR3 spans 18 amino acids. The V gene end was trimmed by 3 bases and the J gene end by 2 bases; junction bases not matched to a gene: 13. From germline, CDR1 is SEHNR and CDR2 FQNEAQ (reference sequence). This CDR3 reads CASSFSTGLARQPYEQYF. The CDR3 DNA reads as TGTGCCAGCAGCTTCAGCACGGGACTAGCGAGACAGCCCTACGAGCAGTACTTC.

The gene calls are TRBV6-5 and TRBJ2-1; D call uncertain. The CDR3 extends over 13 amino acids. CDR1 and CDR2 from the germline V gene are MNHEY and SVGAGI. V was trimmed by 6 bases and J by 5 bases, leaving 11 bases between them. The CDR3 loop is CASSRQVNNEQFF. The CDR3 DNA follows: TGTGCCAGCAGCCGCCAGGTGAACAATGAGCAGTTCTTC.

CDR3 DNA: TGTGCCAGCAGTTACTCGGTACAGGCGTCCACTGAAGCTTTCTTT. Amino acids: CASSYSVQASTEAFF. This chain joins TRBV6-5 and TRBJ1-1; TRBD1 might be the D (5 bases). This CDR3 has 15 residues. V was clipped by 0 bases and J by 4 bases, with 12 bases between them. Germline loops: CDR1 MNHEY, CDR2 SVGAGI.

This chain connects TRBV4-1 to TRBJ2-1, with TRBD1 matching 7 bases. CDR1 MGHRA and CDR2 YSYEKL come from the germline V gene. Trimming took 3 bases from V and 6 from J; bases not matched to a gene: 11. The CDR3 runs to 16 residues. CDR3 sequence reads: CASSHPTDRVVNEQFF. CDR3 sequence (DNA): TGCGCCAGCAGCCATCCTACCGACAGGGTGGTCAATGAGCAGTTCTTC.

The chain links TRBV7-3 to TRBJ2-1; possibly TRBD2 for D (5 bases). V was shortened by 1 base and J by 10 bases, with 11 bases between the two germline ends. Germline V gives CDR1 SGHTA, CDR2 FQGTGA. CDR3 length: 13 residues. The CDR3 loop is CASSLNPQREQFF. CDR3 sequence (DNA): TGTGCCAGCAGCTTAAATCCCCAGCGGGAGCAGTTCTTC.

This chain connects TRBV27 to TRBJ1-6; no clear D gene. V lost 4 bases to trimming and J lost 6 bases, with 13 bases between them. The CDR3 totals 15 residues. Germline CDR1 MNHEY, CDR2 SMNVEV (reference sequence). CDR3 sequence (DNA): TGTGCCAGCAGTTCAATAACCCCCAGTAATTCACCCCTCCACTTT. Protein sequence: CASSSITPSNSPLHF.